A single sample gave rise to the 2 T cell receptor beta chains below, sequenced in a study of blood T cell repertoires in COVID-19. The data were produced by immunoSEQ multiplex PCR, yet TCRdb's version contains in-frame clones alone and is incomplete. Counted here are about 34,000 clones, approximately 80% occurring once; the ten biggest clones make up about 7.4%. The sequenced sample consisted of peripheral blood. These receptors were obtained from a woman aged 55-70 years with acute or convalescent COVID-19.

The chain uses TRBV6-1 and TRBJ1-2; weak D call: TRBD1 (5 bases). With 1 base removed from V and 6 bases from J, the gap between germline ends came to 12 bases. CDR3 length equals 14 residues. CDR1 and CDR2 (germline): MNHNS, SASEGT. The CDR3 is CASSEGRGEDGYTF. CDR3 DNA sequence: TGTGCCAGCAGTGAAGGGAGGGGAGAGGATGGCTACACCTTC.

In DNA form, the CDR3 reads TGTGCCAGCAGCTCCCGACTAGCGGGGGGGTCCTCCTACAATGAGCAGTTCTTC. It yields the protein CASSSRLAGGSSYNEQFF. V and J are TRBV7-2 and TRBJ2-1; TRBD2 matches 14 bases. Per germline, CDR1 SGHTA and CDR2 FQGNSA. This CDR3 is built from 18 residues. The trim removed 4 bases at V and 0 bases at J, leaving 5 bases unmatched.